The sequence of this TCR beta chain was determined in a study of cytomegalovirus exposure and HLA in healthy donors. Study observations and caveats: CMV serostatus was the only recorded immune exposure for donors. Exclusion applied to some V segments, including TRBV6-2 and TRBV6-3, as they were indistinguishable. The study flagged 150 to 200 TCR beta chains as cytomegalovirus-associated. It was reported in a later analysis that an Asian-associated ancestry cluster showed fewer N-insertions than the approximately 670-donor mean.

The length of the CDR3 is 16 residues. The germline V gene has CDR1 ENHRY and CDR2 SYGVKD. V was cut by 6 bases and J by 0 bases, with 15 bases left in between. In the case of this clone: Its antigen remains unidentified.

Primers: 60 Vbeta forward and 13 Jbeta reverse. Produced via immunoSEQ multiplex PCR; TCRdb's table is partial and in-frame only. The sample records about 100,000 clones, 65% to 85% being singletons. This TCR came from a woman aged 55-70 years in good health and CMV-seropositive. Sequences were obtained from PBMCs. The chain has TRBV10-3 and TRBJ2-4; weak D call: TRBD1 (6 bases). Written as DNA, the CDR3 is TGTGCCATCAGCGCCCAAGACAGGATAGCCAAAAACATTCAGTACTTC. Protein: CAISAQDRIAKNIQYF.